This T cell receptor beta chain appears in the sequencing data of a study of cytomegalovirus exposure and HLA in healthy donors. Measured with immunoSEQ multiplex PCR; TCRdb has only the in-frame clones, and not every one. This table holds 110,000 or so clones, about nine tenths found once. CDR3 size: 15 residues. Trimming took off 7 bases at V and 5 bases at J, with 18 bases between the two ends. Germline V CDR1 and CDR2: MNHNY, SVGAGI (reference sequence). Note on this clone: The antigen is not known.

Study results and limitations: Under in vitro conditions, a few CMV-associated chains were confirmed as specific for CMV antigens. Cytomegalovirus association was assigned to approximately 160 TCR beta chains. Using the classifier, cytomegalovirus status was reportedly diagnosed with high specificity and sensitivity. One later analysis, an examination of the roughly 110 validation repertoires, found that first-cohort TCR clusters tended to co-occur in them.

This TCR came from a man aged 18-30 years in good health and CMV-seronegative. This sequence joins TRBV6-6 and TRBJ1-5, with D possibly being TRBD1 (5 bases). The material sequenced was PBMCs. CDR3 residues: CASNPQGREYQPQHF. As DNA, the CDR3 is TGTGCCAGCAATCCCCAGGGCAGGGAATATCAGCCCCAGCATTTT.